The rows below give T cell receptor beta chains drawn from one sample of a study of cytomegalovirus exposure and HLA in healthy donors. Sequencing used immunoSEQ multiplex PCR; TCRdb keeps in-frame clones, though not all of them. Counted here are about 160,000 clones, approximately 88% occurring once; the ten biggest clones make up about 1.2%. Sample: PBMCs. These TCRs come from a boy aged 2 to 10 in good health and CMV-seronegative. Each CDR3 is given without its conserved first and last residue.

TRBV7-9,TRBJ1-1,ASSLAGGFEGKWSTEAF
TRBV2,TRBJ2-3,ASSQSPRAGWTDTQY
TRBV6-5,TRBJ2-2,ASRTSRTGELF
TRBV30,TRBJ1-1,AWRPPAGSEAF
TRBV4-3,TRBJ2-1,ASSPGWSRDNEQF
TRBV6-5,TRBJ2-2,ASSYSNRGLGELF
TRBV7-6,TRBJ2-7,ASSSPTGLAGEQY
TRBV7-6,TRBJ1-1,ASSPFGRGAF
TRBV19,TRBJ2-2,ASSKSAGLRIGELF
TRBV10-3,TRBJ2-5,AISGQGVKETQY
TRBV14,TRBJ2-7,ASSPFTGSYEQY
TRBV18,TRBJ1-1,ASSPDRLNTEAF